The next 32 T cell receptor beta chains were all read from a single sample in a study of response to subunit inactivated influenza vaccine. TCRdb re-called the RT-PCR reads with MiXCR, one entry per CDR3 protein. The sample includes 560,000 or so distinct CDR3 sequences, about 8% of them seen just once. The starting material was PBMCs from blood, obtained around 25 months after vaccination. The receptors were gathered from a man between 50 and 75 years old who received an inactivated influenza vaccine.

In its sample, this clonotype was seen many times. The chain couples TRBV3-1 to TRBJ2-3, with 7 bases that match TRBD1. The V segment lost 1 base and the J segment 1 base; nucleotides outside the gene matches: 5. The germline CDR1 and CDR2 sequences are LGHDT and YNNKEL (reference sequence). The CDR3 has 16 residues. CDR3 sequence (DNA): TGTGCCAGCAGCCAAGTAAAAGGACAGGGCACAGATACGCAGTATTTT. Amino acid sequence: CASSQVKGQGTDTQYF.

This clonotype occurred many times. The chain has TRBV15 and TRBJ1-4; a weak D match, TRBD1 (5 bases). Trimming took 1 base from V and 6 from J, leaving 21 bases between them. There are 18 residues in the CDR3. Germline CDR1 reads LNHNV; CDR2 reads YYDKDF (reference sequence). The chain's CDR3 is CATSRGPGWQGTHEKLFF. CDR3 DNA sequence: TGTGCCACCAGCAGAGGACCGGGTTGGCAGGGCACTCATGAAAAACTGTTTTTT.

This clonotype was found many times. V gene TRBV4-2 combines with J gene TRBJ1-1; 8 bases are shared with TRBD1. CDR3 size: 15 residues. Germline values: CDR1 LGHNA, CDR2 YNFKEQ. Trimming at V came to 4 bases and at J to 1 base, leaving 5 bases not matched to a gene. Here the CDR3 reads CASSPGGTGNTEAFF. The CDR3 DNA follows: TGTGCCAGCAGCCCAGGAGGGACAGGGAACACTGAAGCTTTCTTT.

This clonotype has only a few counts. The rearrangement uses TRBV18 and TRBJ2-1, with TRBD1 matching over 12 bases. This CDR3 comprises 15 residues. CDR1 and CDR2 (germline): KGHSH, LQKENI. The J segment lost 7 bases and the V segment lost 10 bases, leaving 11 bases of the junction unmatched. CDR3 amino acids: CATNTGTGGINEQFF. CDR3 nucleotide sequence: TGTGCCACTAACACCGGGACAGGGGGCATTAATGAGCAGTTCTTC.

This rearrangement joins TRBV2 to TRBJ2-5; the D gene is possibly TRBD2 (5 bases). Trimming removed 6 bases at V and 2 bases at J, with 16 bases between. CDR1 SNHLY and CDR2 FYNNEI come from the germline V gene. This CDR3 comprises 15 residues. The CDR3 DNA is TGTGCCAGCAGGCGGTCCCCTGAGCGGCAAGAGACCCAGTACTTC. The encoded protein is CASRRSPERQETQYF. The entire variable domain, with the rest obtained from reference TRBV2 and TRBJ2-5, is as follows: EPEVTQTPSHQVTQMGQEVILRCVPISNHLYFYWYRQILGQKVEFLVSFYNNEISEKSEIFDDQFSVERPDGSNFTLKIRSTKLEDSAMYFCASRRSPERQETQYFGPGTRLLVL.

The V call is TRBV5-1, the J call TRBJ2-1; D not certain. Deletions cut 4 bases from V and 5 bases from J, with 19 bases between. The CDR3 is 16 amino acids. CDR1 SGHRS and CDR2 YFSETQ come from the germline V gene. The CDR3 DNA sequence: TGCGCCAGCAGCACCCCCGCTGGGCGGTTAGACAATGAGCAGTTCTTC. Its protein is CASSTPAGRLDNEQFF.

The chain couples TRBV20-1 to TRBJ2-3; TRBD2 matches 13 bases. The trim removed 3 bases at V and 4 bases at J, leaving 13 bases unmatched. Germline V CDR1 and CDR2: DFQATT, SNEGSKA (reference sequence). CDR3 size: 18 residues. CDR3 sequence reads: CSASLLAGGSWLADTQYF. The CDR3 DNA is TGCAGTGCTAGTTTACTAGCGGGGGGGTCGTGGCTTGCAGATACGCAGTATTTT.

The chain recombines TRBV7-9 with TRBJ2-1; unclear D gene. The CDR3 runs to 14 residues. Germline V lookup: CDR1 SEHNR, CDR2 FQNEAQ (reference sequence). V was shortened by 1 base and J by 5 bases, with 9 bases between the two germline ends. CDR3 nucleotide sequence: TGTGCCAGCAGCTTAGTTCGTGTGGACAATGAGCAGTTCTTC. Protein product: CASSLVRVDNEQFF.

This clonotype has only a few counts. The rearrangement uses TRBV20-1 and TRBJ1-1; D gene unclear. CDR1 and CDR2 from the germline V gene are DFQATT and SNEGSKA (reference sequence). V lost 6 bases to trimming and J lost 1 base, with 18 bases between them. CDR3 length: 15 amino acids. The CDR3 loop reads CSAQDIRAQNTEAFF. The CDR3 DNA reads as TGCAGTGCCCAAGACATAAGGGCCCAGAACACTGAAGCTTTCTTT.

Many counts were recorded for this clonotype. J is TRBJ1-2 and V is TRBV20-1, with D maybe TRBD1 (5 bases). V was shortened by 7 bases and J by 2 bases, with 14 bases between the two germline ends. The CDR3 length is 13 residues. CDR1 is DFQATT, CDR2 SNEGSKA, per germline (reference sequence). The CDR3, as DNA: TGCAGTGTCCCGGACACCAGAAACTATGGCTACACCTTC. Its protein is CSVPDTRNYGYTF.

In its sample, this clonotype was seen a few times. The rearrangement uses TRBV20-1 and TRBJ2-7; D may match TRBD1 or TRBD2 (5 bases each). Germline assignment: CDR1 DFQATT and CDR2 SNEGSKA (reference sequence). The CDR3 runs to 11 residues. Trimming removed 0 bases at V and 5 bases at J, with 5 bases between. CDR3 loop: CSAREGDEQYF. CDR3 coding DNA: TGCAGTGCTAGAGAGGGGGACGAGCAGTACTTC.

The rearrangement joins TRBV25-1 to TRBJ1-2, with TRBD1 matching 7 bases. This CDR3 contains 14 residues. The ends lost 3 bases at V and 4 bases at J; junction bases unmatched: 5. The germline V gene has CDR1 MGHDK and CDR2 SYGVNS. The CDR3 spells CASSETGKVYGYTF. CDR3 in DNA: TGTGCCAGCAGTGAGACAGGGAAAGTCTATGGCTACACCTTC.

The gene calls are TRBV12-3 or TRBV12-4 and TRBJ2-1, with 8 positions matching TRBD2. The CDR3 runs 17 residues. The J segment lost 6 bases and the V segment lost 5 bases, leaving 15 bases of the junction unmatched. The CDR3 coding sequence is TGTGCCAGCAGTCCACTCTATCCCGCGGGGGGTATCAATGAGCAGTTCTTC. It codes for CASSPLYPAGGINEQFF.

J is TRBJ2-5 and V is TRBV6-1, with TRBD1 matching over 7 bases. The V and J ends lost 6 bases and 4 bases, in that order; junction bases with no gene match: 5. The germline gives CDR1 MNHNS, CDR2 SASEGT. This CDR3 has 13 amino acids. CDR3 loop: CASRKQGLETQYF. The CDR3 nucleotides are TGTGCCAGCAGAAAACAGGGGTTAGAGACCCAGTACTTC.

This sequence joins TRBV4-3 and TRBJ2-2; the D is unclear. V was clipped by 2 bases and J by 3 bases, with 22 bases between them. This CDR3 has 19 amino acids. CDR1 and CDR2 (germline): LGHNA, YSLEER. CDR3 residues: CASSQTQSRKLGHTGELFF. The DNA for the CDR3 is TGCGCCAGCAGCCAAACCCAATCTAGGAAGCTAGGTCACACCGGGGAGCTGTTTTTT.

A few counts support this clonotype. The chain employs TRBV11-2 and TRBJ2-5; 10 bases are a match to TRBD2. This CDR3 is 15 amino acids long. CDR1 and CDR2 (germline): SGHAT, FQNNGV. The junction had 15 bases not matched to a gene; V was cut back by 7 bases and J by 10 bases. The CDR3 protein is CASNRGLASRGSQYF. For the CDR3, the DNA is TGTGCCAGCAACAGGGGACTAGCGAGCAGGGGGAGCCAGTACTTC. The full variable domain, rest sourced from reference TRBV11-2 and TRBJ2-5, is EAGVAQSPRYKIIEKRQSVAFWCNPISGHATLYWYQQILGQGPKLLIQFQNNGVVDDSQLPKDRFSAERLKGVDSTLKIQPAKLEDSAVYLCASNRGLASRGSQYFGPGTRLLVL.

The chain joins TRBV20-1 to TRBJ1-4; D is perhaps TRBD1 (5 bases). V was trimmed by 5 bases and J by 6 bases, leaving 10 bases between them. Germline V gene sequence: CDR1 DFQATT, CDR2 SNEGSKA (reference sequence). The CDR3 has 12 residues. The CDR3 here is CSAPEQDEKLFF. Here the CDR3 DNA reads TGCAGTGCTCCCGAACAGGATGAAAAACTGTTTTTT.

Points on this clonotype: This may arise from a read error, as a much more abundant clone is one base away. V gene TRBV6-2 or TRBV6-3 combines with J gene TRBJ2-7; the D is unclear. The germline V and J ends were trimmed by 6 bases and 0 bases, with 6 bases remaining between them. Per the germline V gene, CDR1 is MNHEY and CDR2 is SVGEGT. The CDR3 has 12 residues. CDR3 sequence (DNA): TGTGCCAGCAGGCAGAGCTCCTACGAGCAGTACTTC. This sequence encodes CASRQSSYEQYF.

This clonotype was seen only a few times. The rearrangement links TRBV25-1 to TRBJ2-1; D is unresolved. The germline V gene encodes CDR1 MGHDK and CDR2 SYGVNS. Trimming pared 4 bases from V and 4 bases from J, leaving 5 bases between. This CDR3 comprises 12 residues. CDR3 nucleotide sequence: TGTGCCAGCAGTGGGCCTTACAATGAGCAGTTCTTC. This encodes CASSGPYNEQFF.

This clonotype was seen a few times. V gene TRBV20-1 combines with J gene TRBJ1-2, with 8 bases fitting TRBD1. CDR3 size: 15 residues. After removal of 8 bases from V and 7 bases from J, the junction contained 18 bases not matched to a gene. Germline V gene sequence: CDR1 DFQATT, CDR2 SNEGSKA (reference sequence). The CDR3 reads CSSKAGQGHIGGYTF. As DNA, the CDR3 is TGCAGTTCTAAGGCTGGACAGGGACATATTGGTGGCTACACCTTC.

The genes are TRBV6-1 and TRBJ1-2, with D unclear. Germline CDR1 is MNHNS and CDR2 is SASEGT. Trimming left V 5 bases short and J 7 bases short, with 23 bases between. The CDR3 loop spans 16 amino acids. The CDR3 DNA follows: TGTGCCAGCAGTCAGGCCTGGGCCTTCGCGGAATTTGGCTACACCTTC. Its translation is CASSQAWAFAEFGYTF.

This clonotype was detected many times. The genes are TRBV10-3 and TRBJ2-3; TRBD2 matches at 11 bases. This CDR3 region has 17 residues. CDR1 and CDR2 from the germline V gene are ENHRY and SYGVKD. V lost 2 bases and J lost 4; bases outside the gene matches: 8. In nucleotides, the CDR3 is TGTGCCATCAGTGAGCTGGCTAGCGGGGGGCGCGCAGATACGCAGTATTTT. Its translation is CAISELASGGRADTQYF.

The chain uses TRBV5-1 and TRBJ2-3, with D unclear. V lost 1 base and J lost 0, with 9 bases in between. Germline assignment: CDR1 SGHRS and CDR2 YFSETQ. The CDR3 runs 15 residues. The CDR3 nucleotides read TGCGCCAGCAGCTTGAGCACAGCTAGCACAGATACGCAGTATTTT. Translated, it gives CASSLSTASTDTQYF.

This clonotype was observed a few times. The rearrangement joins TRBV20-1 to TRBJ2-1; 7 nucleotides align to TRBD2. Trimming cost V 3 bases and J 7 bases; bases outside gene matches: 9. Germline V gene data show CDR1 as DFQATT and CDR2 as SNEGSKA (reference sequence). The length of the CDR3 is 14 residues. The DNA for the CDR3 is TGCAGTGCTAGCTCCGGACTAGGGGCAAATGAGCAGTTCTTC. Protein product: CSASSGLGANEQFF.

As concerns this clonotype: A much larger clone lies a single base off, so this may be a read error. The rearrangement uses TRBV29-1 and TRBJ2-3, with D uncertain. CDR3 length: 12 amino acids. Germline values: CDR1 SQVTM, CDR2 ANQGSEA. CDR3 DNA sequence: TGCAGCGTGGCGGACGGCACAGAAACGCAGTATTTT. Amino acids: CSVADGTETQYF.

This clonotype was recorded a few times. CDR3 sequence reads: CASSYRSFETEAFF. The CDR3 DNA reads as TGTGCCAGCAGTTACCGAAGTTTCGAGACTGAAGCTTTCTTT. The chain links TRBV6-2 or TRBV6-3 to TRBJ1-1; D is undetermined. Germline V lookup: CDR1 MNHEY, CDR2 SVGEGT. The V and J ends lost 2 bases and 5 bases respectively, with 12 bases between them. The CDR3 spans 14 residues.

This clonotype was counted between two and nine times. The chain links TRBV15 to TRBJ2-4; D possibly corresponds to TRBD1 (6 bases). Trimming removed 2 bases at V and 7 bases at J, with 9 bases between. This CDR3 is 13 amino acids long. Germline assignment: CDR1 LNHNV and CDR2 YYDKDF (reference sequence). The chain's CDR3 is CATSRNRENIQYF. In nucleotides, the CDR3 is TGTGCCACCAGCAGAAACAGGGAGAACATTCAGTACTTC.

The table lists this clonotype with a few counts. The chain carries TRBV7-9 and TRBJ1-4; no firm D call. The germline V gene encodes CDR1 SEHNR and CDR2 FQNEAQ (reference sequence). The CDR3 length is 14 residues. The V and J ends lost 5 bases and 8 bases respectively, with 15 bases between them. This CDR3 is CASSPVEEHEKLFF. CDR3 in DNA: TGTGCCAGCAGCCCGGTCGAAGAGCACGAAAAACTGTTTTTT.

CDR3: CASSLQGTYTGELFF. CDR3 DNA sequence: TGTGCCAGCAGCCTCCAGGGTACTTACACCGGGGAGCTGTTTTTT. J is TRBJ2-2 and V is TRBV7-8; TRBD1 is a possible D gene (5 bases). V lost 5 bases and J lost 3, with 13 bases in between. The CDR3 sequence is 15 residues long. Germline V gene lookup returns CDR1 SGHVS and CDR2 FQNEAQ.

This clonotype was observed at least ten times. The chain joins TRBV12-3 or TRBV12-4 to TRBJ2-5, with D possibly being TRBD1 or TRBD2 (5 bases each). V dropped 3 bases and J dropped 10 bases, with 9 bases sitting between them. This CDR3 spans 11 amino acids. CDR3 loop: CASSLGGGQYF. CDR3 nucleotides: TGTGCCAGCAGTTTGGGTGGGGGCCAGTACTTC.

This clonotype was observed a handful of times. The chain is built from TRBV10-3 and TRBJ2-7, with 7 bases aligning to TRBD2. From germline, CDR1 is ENHRY and CDR2 SYGVKD. V was pared by 7 bases and J by 4 bases, with 7 bases of the junction left unmatched. The length of the CDR3 is 13 residues. The CDR3 DNA reads TGTGCCATCATGGGGACTAACCTTTACGAGCAGTACTTC. This encodes CAIMGTNLYEQYF.

The chain links TRBV19 to TRBJ1-5; 9 positions match TRBD1. Trimming cost V 4 bases and J 5 bases; bases outside gene matches: 9. The CDR3 contains 16 residues. CDR1 and CDR2 (germline): LNHDA, SQIVND (reference sequence). For the CDR3, the DNA is TGTGCCAGTAGTAATACCGGGACAGGGTGGGATCAGCCCCAGCATTTT. Translated, it gives CASSNTGTGWDQPQHF.